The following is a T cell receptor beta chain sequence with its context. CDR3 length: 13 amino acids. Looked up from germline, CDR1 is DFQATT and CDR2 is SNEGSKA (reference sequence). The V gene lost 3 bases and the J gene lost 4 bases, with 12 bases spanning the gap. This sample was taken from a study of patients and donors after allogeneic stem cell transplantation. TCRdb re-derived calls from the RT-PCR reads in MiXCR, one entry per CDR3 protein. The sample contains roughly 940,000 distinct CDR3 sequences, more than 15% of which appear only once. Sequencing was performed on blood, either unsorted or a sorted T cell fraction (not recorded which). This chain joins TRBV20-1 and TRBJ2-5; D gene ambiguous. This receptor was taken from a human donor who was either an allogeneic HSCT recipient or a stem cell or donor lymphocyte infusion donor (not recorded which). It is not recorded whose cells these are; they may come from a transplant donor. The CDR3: CSARDEVGETQYF. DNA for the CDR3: TGCAGTGCTAGGGACGAAGTCGGAGAGACCCAGTACTTC.